A single sample is the source of the 31 T cell receptor beta chains below, sequenced in a study of T cell responses to AZD1222 COVID-19 vaccine (dated by TCRdb to the early 2020s). Libraries were prepared through the immunoSEQ multiplex PCR assay. Drawn from immuneACCESS, this table holds only the in-frame rearrangements with V and J called that TCRdb kept. Clones are partly lost; checked studies trace under half to an unresolved V gene and leave the rest unexplained. The sample records tens of thousands of clones, 80% to 85% of which are singletons. Clones ranked in the top ten supply under 8% of the sample. The time point tag for this specimen amounts to: baseline before first vaccination. The source was peripheral blood, collected on day 0 of AZD1222 vaccination. The receptor source for this set is an adult in good health.

This clone was recorded only once. The chain joins TRBV4-3 to TRBJ1-2; possibly TRBD1 for D (6 bases). The CDR3 runs 15 residues. Germline loops: CDR1 LGHNA, CDR2 YSLEER. The V end was cut by 0 bases, the J end by 4 bases, with 12 bases between. CDR3 nucleotide sequence: TGCGCCAGCAGCCAAGATCGAGGACAGTTCTATGGCTACACCTTC. Translated: CASSQDRGQFYGYTF.

The chain has TRBV19 and TRBJ1-1; 11 bases fit TRBD1. CDR1 is LNHDA, CDR2 SQIVND, per germline (reference sequence). Germline trimming cut 6 bases from V and 8 bases from J; bases unmatched to any gene: 11. The CDR3 has 15 residues. This CDR3 is CASSPGTGGVQEAFF. The CDR3 nucleotides read TGTGCCAGTAGCCCGGGGACAGGGGGAGTCCAAGAAGCTTTCTTT.

The rearrangement joins TRBV7-2 to TRBJ1-2, with D hard to call. V gave up 1 base and J gave up 0 bases, with 9 bases separating them. The germline V gene has CDR1 SGHTA and CDR2 FQGNSA. The CDR3 extends over 15 amino acids. CDR3 amino acids: CASSLVERANYGYTF. The DNA for the CDR3 is TGTGCCAGCAGCTTAGTTGAACGAGCTAACTATGGCTACACCTTC.

The chain recombines TRBV3-1 (or the pseudogene TRBV3-2) with TRBJ2-7; D remains ambiguous. Germline CDR1 reads LGHDT; CDR2 reads YNNKEL (reference sequence). CDR3 size: 13 residues. V shed 3 bases and J shed 4 bases, with 10 bases lying between them. In DNA form, the CDR3 reads TGTGCCAGCAGCCAGATAACCCGGTACGAGCAGTACTTC. Protein: CASSQITRYEQYF.

This clone came up once. The CDR3 DNA is TGTGCCAGCACCCCCGAGGTAGGTGAGCAGTTCTTC. This gives the protein CASTPEVGEQFF. The V call is TRBV2, the J call TRBJ2-1; no definite D call. Trimming left V 7 bases short and J 9 bases short, with 13 bases between. The CDR3 consists of 12 residues. Germline V gene lookup returns CDR1 SNHLY and CDR2 FYNNEI.

The V and J genes are TRBV12-3 or TRBV12-4 and TRBJ1-2; D is unclear. V was clipped by 6 bases and J by 3 bases, with 11 bases between them. The length of the CDR3 is 13 residues. In DNA form, the CDR3 reads TGTGCCAGCAGCACTCCCGTGGACTATGGCTACACCTTC. Its protein is CASSTPVDYGYTF.

The J gene is TRBJ1-3, the V gene TRBV27, with 7 bases aligning to TRBD1. The CDR3 is 17 amino acids. The V gene end was trimmed by 5 bases and the J gene end by 4 bases; junction bases not matched to a gene: 14. The germline V gene has CDR1 MNHEY and CDR2 SMNVEV (reference sequence). CDR3 coding DNA: TGTGCCAGCAGTGCTAGACAGGGACCCGTAACGGGAAACACCATATATTTT. This encodes CASSARQGPVTGNTIYF.

This chain joins TRBV29-1 and TRBJ1-2, with 7 nucleotides matching TRBD1. With V trimmed by 3 bases and J by 6 bases, 7 bases remained unmatched. The CDR3 spans 13 residues. Germline V lookup: CDR1 SQVTM, CDR2 ANQGSEA. The CDR3 sequence is CSVDKGGVNGYTF. For the CDR3, the DNA is TGCAGCGTTGATAAAGGGGGCGTAAATGGCTACACCTTC.

In this sample, this clone turned up once. This rearrangement joins TRBV20-1 to TRBJ1-5; D remains ambiguous. CDR3 length: 13 amino acids. The germline V and J ends were trimmed by 3 bases and 3 bases, with 9 bases remaining between them. CDR1 and CDR2 (germline): DFQATT, SNEGSKA (reference sequence). The CDR3 DNA follows: TGCAGTGCTAGTGGGCACCACAATCAGCCCCAGCATTTT. Translating gives CSASGHHNQPQHF.

This chain joins TRBV20-1 and TRBJ1-3, with D unclear. The germline V gene encodes CDR1 DFQATT and CDR2 SNEGSKA (reference sequence). The length of the CDR3 is 13 residues. With 3 bases removed from V and 7 bases from J, the gap between germline ends came to 13 bases. The CDR3 DNA sequence: TGCAGTGCTAGTCTCCAGCGTCGGAACACCATATATTTT. It yields the protein CSASLQRRNTIYF.

This CDR3 reads CASSPPPPGQGLTYEQYF. The CDR3 DNA reads as TGCGCCAGCAGTCCTCCCCCACCGGGACAGGGTTTGACCTACGAGCAGTACTTC. This chain connects TRBV23-1 to TRBJ2-7; 9 bases are shared with TRBD1. Being an ORF, TRBV23-1 has a function that is uncertain. The CDR3 contains 18 residues. V trimming: 4 bases; J trimming: 2 bases; junction bases outside the gene matches: 15.

As DNA, the CDR3 is TGTGCCAGTAGTATAGAGGGGGGATGGACGGAGCAGCAGTACTTC. Encoded protein: CASSIEGGWTEQQYF. The rearrangement uses TRBV19 and TRBJ2-7; perhaps TRBD2 as D (6 bases). Trimming took off 0 bases at V and 8 bases at J, with 17 bases between the two ends. Germline V gene lookup returns CDR1 LNHDA and CDR2 SQIVND (reference sequence). The CDR3 covers 15 residues.

The chain links TRBV4-2 to TRBJ2-3; TRBD2 matches at 8 bases. The CDR3 is 17 residues long. Germline V gene lookup returns CDR1 LGHNA and CDR2 YNFKEQ. V was clipped by 0 bases and J by 4 bases; unmatched bases: 9. The CDR3 loop reads CASSQDLERGGADTQYF. CDR3 DNA: TGTGCCAGCAGCCAAGATCTGGAACGGGGGGGGGCAGATACGCAGTATTTT.

The gene calls are TRBV15 and TRBJ1-1, with 9 bases matching TRBD1. CDR3 size: 13 residues. Germline V gives CDR1 LNHNV, CDR2 YYDKDF (reference sequence). The ends lost 10 bases at V and 4 bases at J; junction bases unmatched: 7. This chain's CDR3 is CASTGGWGTEAFF. CDR3 in DNA: TGTGCCAGCACAGGGGGCTGGGGCACTGAAGCTTTCTTT.

The chain carries TRBV28 and TRBJ1-3; D is unresolved. Trimming removed 8 bases from V and 2 bases from J, with 16 bases in between. Germline assignment: CDR1 MDHEN and CDR2 SYDVKM. The CDR3 is made up of 15 amino acids. CDR3 residues: CASRTQGPAGNTIYF. In DNA, the CDR3 is TGTGCCAGCCGGACCCAAGGTCCCGCTGGAAACACCATATATTTT.

This chain connects TRBV7-9 to TRBJ2-5; 8 bases map to TRBD1. Germline V gene sequence: CDR1 SEHNR, CDR2 FQNEAQ (reference sequence). This CDR3 spans 15 amino acids. V lost 2 bases, J lost 5 bases, and 7 bases stayed unmatched. In nucleotides, the CDR3 is TGTGCCAGCAGCTTATTGGCGGCAGGGGGCGAGACCCAGTACTTC. Its protein is CASSLLAAGGETQYF.

This clone appeared once. V is TRBV12-3 or TRBV12-4 and J is TRBJ1-6; TRBD1 matches at 7 bases. V was pared by 6 bases and J by 10 bases, with 6 bases of the junction left unmatched. CDR3 size: 13 residues. CDR3 amino acids: CASSPTGESPLHF. The CDR3 DNA is TGTGCCAGCAGCCCCACAGGGGAATCACCCCTCCACTTT.

This chain links TRBV30 with TRBJ1-5; no clear D gene. Germline values: CDR1 GTSNPN, CDR2 SVGIG (reference sequence). Trimming pared 2 bases from V and 1 base from J, leaving 6 bases between. The CDR3 runs 13 residues. CDR3 protein: CAWSLGSNQPQHF. The CDR3 nucleotides are TGTGCCTGGAGTCTGGGCAGCAATCAGCCCCAGCATTTT.

J is TRBJ2-7 and V is TRBV5-4; TRBD1 or TRBD2 may be the D gene (5 bases each). The V gene lost 4 bases and the J gene lost 0 bases, with 11 bases spanning the gap. This CDR3 comprises 14 residues. The V gene's germline CDR1 is SGHNT and CDR2 YYREEE (reference sequence). CDR3 residues: CASSPGTDSYEQYF. The CDR3 DNA reads as TGTGCCAGCAGCCCCGGGACCGACTCCTACGAGCAGTACTTC. The whole variable domain, filled in from reference TRBV5-4 and TRBJ2-7, reads ETGVTQSPTHLIKTRGQQVTLRCSSQSGHNTVSWYQQALGQGPQFIFQYYREEENGRGNFPPRFSGLQFPNYSSELNVNALELDDSALYLCASSPGTDSYEQYFGPGTRLTVT.

This rearrangement joins TRBV5-6 to TRBJ1-5; D is perhaps TRBD1 (5 bases). The CDR3 has 15 residues. Deletions cut 6 bases from V and 2 bases from J, with 15 bases between. Germline assignment: CDR1 SGHDT and CDR2 YYEEEE. As DNA, the CDR3 is TGTGCCAGCACCCTGTGGCGGGGGGGCAATCAGCCCCAGCATTTT. Translated, it gives CASTLWRGGNQPQHF.

The chain recombines TRBV30 with TRBJ1-1; 7 nucleotides align to TRBD1. Germline CDR1 is GTSNPN and CDR2 is SVGIG (reference sequence). This CDR3 is 14 amino acids long. V dropped 5 bases and J dropped 1; count of bases not matched to a gene: 7. CDR3 loop: CAWLTGIRNTEAFF. The CDR3 nucleotides are TGTGCCTGGTTGACAGGGATCCGGAACACTGAAGCTTTCTTT.

This clone was recorded once. The rearrangement links TRBV7-2 to TRBJ2-7; D ambiguous. CDR3 size: 14 residues. V lost 8 bases, J lost 4 bases, and 18 bases lay in between. CDR1 SGHTA and CDR2 FQGNSA come from the germline V gene. The CDR3 is CASSSTRTMYEQYF. The CDR3 DNA reads TGTGCCAGCTCTTCAACCCGGACGATGTACGAGCAGTACTTC.

The CDR3 sequence: CSVSEAEAFF. Here the CDR3 DNA reads TGCAGCGTGAGCGAAGCTGAAGCTTTCTTT. This chain connects TRBV29-1 to TRBJ1-1, with D uncertain. V was shortened by 6 bases and J by 6 bases, with 8 bases between the two germline ends. CDR3 length equals 10 residues. The V gene's germline CDR1 is SQVTM and CDR2 ANQGSEA.

The gene calls are TRBV27 and TRBJ1-5; D is perhaps TRBD1 (5 bases). Germline V gene lookup returns CDR1 MNHEY and CDR2 SMNVEV (reference sequence). The CDR3 covers 15 residues. Between the trimmed V and J ends, which lost 2 bases and 1 base, there was a span of 9 bases. CDR3 sequence (DNA): TGTGCCAGCAGTTTAGGGGCGTTGAGCAATCAGCCCCAGCATTTT. It is translated as CASSLGALSNQPQHF.

The gene calls are TRBV24-1 and TRBJ2-5; 7 bases agree with TRBD1. The V and J ends lost 1 base and 4 bases, in that order; junction bases with no gene match: 8. The CDR3 loop spans 16 amino acids. In germline, CDR1 is KGHDR, CDR2 SFDVKD. In DNA form, the CDR3 reads TGTGCCACCAGTGATTTTACAGGGGACGGCAGAGAGACCCAGTACTTC. Residues: CATSDFTGDGRETQYF.

The gene calls are TRBV6-6 and TRBJ1-5; TRBD1 matches 12 bases. This CDR3 contains 15 residues. The germline CDR1 and CDR2 sequences are MNHNY and SVGAGI (reference sequence). Germline trimming cut 4 bases from V and 6 bases from J; bases unmatched to any gene: 4. As DNA, the CDR3 is TGTGCCAGCAGTTCGGGGACAGGGGGCCTTCAGCCCCAGCATTTT. Translated: CASSSGTGGLQPQHF.

The V and J genes are TRBV28 and TRBJ1-3, with 10 bases that match TRBD1. The CDR3 runs to 16 residues. CDR1 is MDHEN, CDR2 SYDVKM, per germline. Trimming cost V 5 bases and J 2 bases; bases outside gene matches: 6. CDR3 nucleotides: TGTGCCAGCAGTCCTAGGACAGGGGGGACTGGAAACACCATATATTTT. It specifies CASSPRTGGTGNTIYF.

This chain joins TRBV6-5 and TRBJ1-3, with D perhaps TRBD1 (6 bases). Germline V gene sequence: CDR1 MNHEY, CDR2 SVGAGI. V gave up 6 bases and J gave up 4 bases, with 13 bases separating them. The CDR3 runs 14 residues. The CDR3 region is CASRDTGRGNTIYF. For the CDR3, the DNA is TGTGCCAGCAGAGACACAGGGCGAGGAAACACCATATATTTT.

The CDR3 DNA sequence: TGTGCCACCAGCAGAGGGCGCATGGGCAATCAGCCCCAGCATTTT. It yields the protein CATSRGRMGNQPQHF. The rearrangement joins TRBV15 to TRBJ1-5, with unresolved D. The germline V gene has CDR1 LNHNV and CDR2 YYDKDF (reference sequence). The CDR3 totals 15 residues. Trimming left V 1 base short and J 2 bases short, with 9 bases between.

J is TRBJ1-1 and V is TRBV28; the D gene is possibly TRBD1 (5 bases). CDR1 MDHEN and CDR2 SYDVKM come from the germline V gene. This CDR3 contains 15 residues. V was shortened by 7 bases and J by 1 base, with 16 bases between the two germline ends. CDR3 loop: CASTLRAGRNTEAFF. CDR3 coding DNA: TGTGCCAGCACCCTCAGGGCAGGGAGGAACACTGAAGCTTTCTTT.

CDR3 nucleotide sequence: TGTGCCAGCAGGTTATTGAGCTCCTACAATGAGCAGTTCTTC. Protein: CASRLLSSYNEQFF. The chain couples TRBV9 to TRBJ2-1; D is unclear. The CDR3 sequence is 14 residues long. CDR1 is SGDLS, CDR2 YYNGEE, per germline. V lost 5 bases to trimming and J lost 0 bases, with 9 bases between them.